The 10 T cell receptor beta chains in this list originate from one sample, sequenced in a study of cytomegalovirus exposure and HLA in healthy donors. Data came from immunoSEQ multiplex PCR; TCRdb stores just in-frame clones and leaves some out. The table has some 72,000 clones, 95% to 97% seen once. Material for sequencing was PBMCs. The receptors here all came from a young man in good health and CMV-seropositive.

This clone was seen once. V usage is TRBV30 and J usage is TRBJ2-3; D unresolved. The CDR3 covers 12 residues. Germline lookup yields CDR1 GTSNPN and CDR2 SVGIG (reference sequence). The V and J ends lost 1 base and 5 bases respectively, with 7 bases between them. The DNA of the CDR3 is TGTGCCTGGAGTGAGGAGCGAGATACGCAGTATTTT. This gives the protein CAWSEERDTQYF.

CDR3 coding DNA: TGTGCCAGCAGTACGGGACAGGGATTCACCGAGCAGTACTTC. It is translated as CASSTGQGFTEQYF. This chain joins TRBV28 and TRBJ2-7, with TRBD1 matching over 9 bases. Germline V gene sequence: CDR1 MDHEN, CDR2 SYDVKM. CDR3 length equals 14 residues. V lost 5 bases and J lost 6; bases outside the gene matches: 8.

In the case of this clone: A read error may produce the germline difference seen at one junction end. The chain couples TRBV7-7 to TRBJ2-5; TRBD1 aligns across 9 bases. The CDR3 is 15 amino acids. CDR1 is SSHAT and CDR2 is FNYEAQ in the germline V gene (reference sequence). The CDR3 DNA sequence: TGTGCTAGCAGCTTGGCCGGGACAGGGCAAGAGACCCAGTACTTC. It encodes CASSLAGTGQETQYF.

V gene TRBV5-1 combines with J gene TRBJ2-7; D is perhaps TRBD2 (5 bases). The CDR3 extends over 14 amino acids. V shed 2 bases and J shed 0 bases, with 9 bases lying between them. Germline lookup yields CDR1 SGHRS and CDR2 YFSETQ. CDR3 protein: CASSLSGGSYEQYF. The CDR3 DNA reads as TGCGCCAGCAGCTTAAGCGGAGGCTCCTACGAGCAGTACTTC.

This clone appeared a few times. The V and J genes are TRBV11-2 and TRBJ2-5; TRBD1 aligns across 8 bases. The junction had 15 bases not matched to a gene; V was cut back by 5 bases and J by 4 bases. There are 17 residues in the CDR3. From germline, CDR1 is SGHAT and CDR2 FQNNGV. In nucleotides, the CDR3 is TGTGCCAGCAGCCACAACGACAGGGGCCTTCTAGGAGAGACCCAGTACTTC. This encodes CASSHNDRGLLGETQYF.

The genes are TRBV5-6 and TRBJ2-6; no definite D call. Germline assignment: CDR1 SGHDT and CDR2 YYEEEE. V was clipped by 3 bases and J by 3 bases, with 7 bases between them. CDR3 size: 14 residues. This chain's CDR3 is CASSSILGANVLTF. CDR3 coding DNA: TGTGCCAGCAGCTCAATACTTGGGGCCAACGTCCTGACTTTC.

This clone occurred a few times. The V call is TRBV2, the J call TRBJ2-2; D is unresolved. The CDR3 extends over 13 amino acids. V lost 2 bases to trimming and J lost 6 bases, with 7 bases between them. Germline CDR1 reads SNHLY; CDR2 reads FYNNEI. CDR3 sequence reads: CASSESVAGELFF. CDR3 in DNA: TGTGCCAGCAGTGAATCGGTGGCCGGGGAGCTGTTTTTT.

V and J are TRBV4-1 and TRBJ1-2, with D perhaps TRBD1 (5 bases). V shed 0 bases and J shed 7 bases, with 9 bases lying between them. This CDR3 comprises 13 residues. CDR1 is MGHRA, CDR2 YSYEKL, per germline. CDR3 DNA sequence: TGCGCCAGCAGCCAAGAGGGGGGATCTGGCTACACCTTC. This codes for CASSQEGGSGYTF.

The chain employs TRBV7-2 and TRBJ2-1; the D gene is possibly TRBD1 (6 bases). Germline V gene data show CDR1 as SGHTA and CDR2 as FQGNSA. Between the trimmed V and J ends, which lost 2 bases and 8 bases, there was a span of 10 bases. CDR3 length equals 13 residues. Here the CDR3 DNA reads TGTGCCAGCAGCTTATCAGGGGTCGATGAGCAGTTCTTC. The encoded protein is CASSLSGVDEQFF.

V is TRBV7-9 and J is TRBJ1-4; D not certain. The CDR3 runs to 12 residues. Germline lookup yields CDR1 SEHNR and CDR2 FQNEAQ (reference sequence). V shed 3 bases and J shed 7 bases, with 6 bases lying between them. CDR3 protein: CASSFTGEKLFF. DNA for the CDR3: TGTGCCAGCAGCTTTACGGGTGAAAAACTGTTTTTT.